The rows below give T cell receptor beta chains drawn from one sample of a study of Graves' ophthalmopathy and Graves' hyperthyroidism. TCRdb re-derived calls from the multiplex PCR reads in MiXCR, one entry per CDR3 protein. This sample has roughly 700,000 distinct CDR3 sequences, with around 40% found just once. The sample consisted of peripheral blood. Receptor source: an adult man with Graves' ophthalmopathy. The CDR3 runs from the conserved cysteine through the conserved F or W. Each record gives: D gene, clone size, V gene, J gene, CDR3 protein, CDR3 DNA. D genes are given only for firm matches. The size field is filled for only some rows; it gives once, few, many or a size class.

d_call: NA; clone_size: NA; v_call: TRBV24-1; j_call: TRBJ2-7; cdr3_aa: CATSDPNGTPYEQYF; cdr3_nt: TGTGCCACCAGTGATCCTAACGGGACACCCTACGAGCAGTACTTC
d_call: TRBD1; clone_size: many; v_call: TRBV2; j_call: TRBJ1-2; cdr3_aa: CASSERTGHIYGYTF; cdr3_nt: TGTGCCAGCAGTGAAAGGACAGGCCATATTTATGGCTACACCTTC
d_call: NA; clone_size: NA; v_call: TRBV11-1; j_call: TRBJ1-4; cdr3_aa: CASSSRGDTNEKLFF; cdr3_nt: TGTGCCAGCAGCTCCCGGGGGGACACGAATGAAAAACTGTTTTTT
d_call: NA; clone_size: NA; v_call: TRBV20-1; j_call: TRBJ2-2; cdr3_aa: CSASGGYHGELFF; cdr3_nt: TGCAGTGCTAGTGGGGGTTACCACGGGGAGCTGTTTTTT
d_call: NA; clone_size: NA; v_call: TRBV29-1; j_call: TRBJ1-5; cdr3_aa: CSVARGGDQETQHF; cdr3_nt: TGCAGCGTTGCTAGGGGGGGGGATCAAGAGACCCAGCATTTT
d_call: TRBD1; clone_size: once; v_call: TRBV20-1; j_call: TRBJ2-6; cdr3_aa: CSARRGSPTGQGKPGANVLTF; cdr3_nt: TGCAGTGCTCGCCGGGGATCGCCCACCGGACAGGGGAAACCTGGGGCCAACGTCCTGACTTTC
d_call: NA; clone_size: NA; v_call: TRBV19; j_call: TRBJ1-6; cdr3_aa: CTSTSTEANSPLHF; cdr3_nt: TGTACCAGTACCTCGACAGAAGCTAATTCACCCCTCCACTTC
d_call: TRBD1; clone_size: few; v_call: TRBV20-1; j_call: TRBJ1-2; cdr3_aa: CSASGTANYGYTF; cdr3_nt: TGCAGTGCTTCCGGGACAGCTAACTATGGCTACACCTTC
d_call: NA; clone_size: few; v_call: TRBV2; j_call: TRBJ2-7; cdr3_aa: CASRRGEDFYEQYF; cdr3_nt: TGTGCCAGCAGGAGGGGGGAGGACTTCTACGAGCAGTACTTC
d_call: TRBD2; clone_size: few; v_call: TRBV11-1; j_call: TRBJ2-7; cdr3_aa: CASSPTPPGLAYEQYF; cdr3_nt: TGTGCCAGCAGTCCGACACCGCCGGGACTAGCCTACGAGCAGTACTTC
d_call: NA; clone_size: few; v_call: TRBV29-1; j_call: TRBJ1-1; cdr3_aa: CSLEGRNTEAFF; cdr3_nt: TGCAGCTTAGAAGGTCGGAACACTGAAGCTTTCTTT
d_call: NA; clone_size: NA; v_call: TRBV20-1; j_call: TRBJ1-2; cdr3_aa: CSARLIIYGYTF; cdr3_nt: TGCAGTGCTAGGCTAATAATCTATGGCTACACCTTC
d_call: TRBD1; clone_size: few; v_call: TRBV5-8; j_call: TRBJ1-2; cdr3_aa: CASSYQTGFLYGYTF; cdr3_nt: TGTGCCAGCAGTTACCAGACAGGGTTTCTCTATGGCTACACCTTC